The following is a T cell receptor (beta chain) sequence with its context. Its antigen is currently not known. Per-base qualities were not stored, and no clone one base away is much larger. Enrolling through a virtual design, the prospective study's participants ranged in age from roughly 18 to 90 years and lived across 24 United States geographic areas. To assign participants to cohorts, the prospective study relied on clinical history that participants themselves reported in a screening survey and a study questionnaire. For ImmuneRACE Cohort 3, a participant was defined as recovered based on two consecutive negative NP/OP PCR tests, clearance by a healthcare professional, or resolution of symptoms. Each participant in the prospective study had whole blood, serum and a nasopharyngeal or oropharyngeal swab collected by mobile phlebotomists. Additional blood draws and questionnaires over an approximately two-month period could optionally be provided by prospective study participants. Before DNA extraction, blood samples from the prospective study were shipped at room temperature or frozen.

Deletion took 4 bases off V and 0 bases off J, with a span of 16 bases between the germline ends. CDR1 and CDR2 (MNHNS, SASEGT) derive from the germline V gene. The CDR3 has 17 amino acids, counting the end cysteine and phenylalanine. Only the CDR3 region is kept as DNA, spanning 51 bases read in frame from base 1. The source of the sample is a study of blood T cell repertoires in COVID-19 (dated by TCRdb to 2020 to 2022). About the full investigation: The collaborator samples originated in the United States, Italy and Spain and spanned the acute and convalescent phases of COVID-19. The material from the prospective study consisted of cDNA or gDNA derived from T cells, B-cell-depleted T cells, or PBMCs. Deeply sampled blood TCRbeta repertoires from subjects exposed to, actively infected with, or recovered from COVID-19 were included in the dataset. The repertoires were released in a freely available public database intended as a resource for research on the immune response to SARS-CoV-2. Samples were obtained from the ongoing ImmuneRACE study (first 160 participants) and from about 1,300 subjects provided by 6 global collaborators. Nearly every sample came with metadata listing a de-identified subject ID, COVID-19 status, age in years and sex. HLA class I and class II types, where available, came from metadata supplied by the sample provider rather than from assay-based typing. Summary of the overall study and its limitations: The amount of clinical and demographic metadata varied by source and participant and was provided uncurated.

The immunoSEQ Assay, a bias-controlled multiplex PCR, was used to amplify TCRbeta CDR3 regions from genomic DNA. The authors' pipeline ran thus. Within the assay, amplification of reference gene primers was used to estimate how many nucleated cells each sample contained. To quantify the absolute abundance of each unique TCRbeta CDR3 rearrangement, sequence reads were collapsed and filtered. For each sample, productive Simpson clonality was calculated by taking the square root of Simpson's diversity index across productive rearrangements. TCRdb mirrors the immuneACCESS table, restricted to in-frame sequences. Some clones are absent from its copies; in checked studies, under half trace to an unresolved V gene, and the reason for the others is unknown. The DNA was the basis for D and trimming; V, J and clone size are from that table. In this sample the table shows 150,000 to 200,000 clones, 88% of which occur a single time. More than 8.5% of the sample is held by the ten biggest clonotypes.

The rearrangement combines TRBV6-1 with TRBJ2-1; the D gene lacks a confident call. The TCR originated in a woman younger than 35 who had recovered from COVID-19. The material sequenced was PBMCs or T cells enriched from blood (not recorded which). The nucleotides are TGTGCCAGCAGTGGGAGAGGCGACTTCAGCTCCTACAATGAGCAGTTCTTC. The resulting protein is CASSGRGDFSSYNEQFF.